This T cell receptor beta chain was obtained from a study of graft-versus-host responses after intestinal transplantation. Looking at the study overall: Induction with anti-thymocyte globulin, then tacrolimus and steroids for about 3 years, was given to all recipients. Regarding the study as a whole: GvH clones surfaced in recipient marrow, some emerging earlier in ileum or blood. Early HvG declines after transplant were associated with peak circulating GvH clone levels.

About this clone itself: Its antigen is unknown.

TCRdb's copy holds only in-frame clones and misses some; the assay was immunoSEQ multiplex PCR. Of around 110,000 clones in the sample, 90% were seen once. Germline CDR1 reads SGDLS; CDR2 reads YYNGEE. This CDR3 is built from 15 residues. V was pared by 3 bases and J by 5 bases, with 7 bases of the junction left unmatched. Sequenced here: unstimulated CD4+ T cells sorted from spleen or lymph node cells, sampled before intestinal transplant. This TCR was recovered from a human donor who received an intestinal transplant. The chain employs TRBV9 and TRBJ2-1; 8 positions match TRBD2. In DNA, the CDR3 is TGTGCCAGCAGCGCCCCCGGGAGGGGTGACAATGAGCAGTTCTTC. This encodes CASSAPGRGDNEQFF.